Listed below are T cell receptor beta chains from one sample, sequenced in a study of cytomegalovirus exposure and HLA in healthy donors. The protocol was immunoSEQ multiplex PCR, while the TCRdb copy is restricted to in-frame clones and leaves out a portion. The sample holds approximately 98,000 clones, around 95% seen once. Sequencing was performed on PBMCs. All receptors come from a woman aged 18-29 years in good health and CMV-seronegative. Each CDR3 is given with its conserved first and last residue.

cdr3_aa: CASTLGPETNSNQPQHF; j_call: TRBJ1-5; v_call: TRBV6-9
cdr3_aa: CASSVTSGGAGETQYF; j_call: TRBJ2-5; v_call: TRBV9
cdr3_aa: CASSPSRGRVRYEQYF; j_call: TRBJ2-7; v_call: TRBV28
cdr3_aa: CASSATGGHQPQHF; j_call: TRBJ1-5; v_call: TRBV27
cdr3_aa: CASSLGSSGNPYEQYF; j_call: TRBJ2-7; v_call: TRBV7-9
cdr3_aa: CASRQGQGIYGYTF; j_call: TRBJ1-2; v_call: TRBV5-1
cdr3_aa: CASSDLEGMNTEAFF; j_call: TRBJ1-1; v_call: TRBV25-1
cdr3_aa: CASSQGDRGGWYNEQFF; j_call: TRBJ2-1; v_call: TRBV4-2
cdr3_aa: CASSLPNSPLHF; j_call: TRBJ1-6; v_call: TRBV5-4
cdr3_aa: CASSQEGGRTGELFF; j_call: TRBJ2-2; v_call: TRBV4-2
cdr3_aa: CARTGESYNEQFF; j_call: TRBJ2-1; v_call: TRBV21-1
cdr3_aa: CASSLVFRQETQYF; j_call: TRBJ2-5; v_call: TRBV7-2
cdr3_aa: CASSWTGKNSPLHF; j_call: TRBJ1-6; v_call: TRBV28
cdr3_aa: CASSPGKNRDSYGYTF; j_call: TRBJ1-2; v_call: TRBV18
cdr3_aa: CASSKSKSGGRVYEQYF; j_call: TRBJ2-7; v_call: TRBV4-3
cdr3_aa: CASSSRGTKTTYSNQPQHF; j_call: TRBJ1-5; v_call: TRBV5-5
cdr3_aa: CASSFQEGNEKLFF; j_call: TRBJ1-4; v_call: TRBV5-1
cdr3_aa: CASSRTAGGDYNEQFF; j_call: TRBJ2-1; v_call: TRBV4-3
cdr3_aa: CSVELAERTDTQYF; j_call: TRBJ2-3; v_call: TRBV29-1
cdr3_aa: CATTGDLNTEAFF; j_call: TRBJ1-1; v_call: TRBV5-1
cdr3_aa: CASSLQGTIGYTF; j_call: TRBJ1-2; v_call: TRBV7-8
cdr3_aa: CASSFQTPSTDTQYF; j_call: TRBJ2-3; v_call: TRBV2
cdr3_aa: CAWSGKGVNEKLFF; j_call: TRBJ1-4; v_call: TRBV30
cdr3_aa: CSVVRGTGEAFF; j_call: TRBJ1-1; v_call: TRBV29-1
cdr3_aa: CASSSIAGGREQYF; j_call: TRBJ2-7; v_call: TRBV5-4
cdr3_aa: CASSQTRRANYGYTF; j_call: TRBJ1-2; v_call: TRBV7-9
cdr3_aa: CASSPIDRAYEQYF; j_call: TRBJ2-7; v_call: TRBV7-6
cdr3_aa: CASGGSSYNSPLHF; j_call: TRBJ1-6; v_call: TRBV7-2
cdr3_aa: CASSLQFNEKLFF; j_call: TRBJ1-4; v_call: TRBV5-6
cdr3_aa: CASSFTTGNGRETQYF; j_call: TRBJ2-5; v_call: TRBV5-5
cdr3_aa: CASRGTGEGQPQHF; j_call: TRBJ1-5; v_call: TRBV28
cdr3_aa: CASSQDPANSGANVLTF; j_call: TRBJ2-6; v_call: TRBV4-2
cdr3_aa: CASSLMAGLGETQYF; j_call: TRBJ2-5; v_call: TRBV7-3
cdr3_aa: CASSLGTSGPNSPQYF; j_call: TRBJ2-5; v_call: TRBV5-1
cdr3_aa: CASSQRQGNEQFF; j_call: TRBJ2-1; v_call: TRBV4-2
cdr3_aa: CASSFGGAENEQFF; j_call: TRBJ2-1; v_call: TRBV27
cdr3_aa: CASSESSGRANYGYTF; j_call: TRBJ1-2; v_call: TRBV6-1
cdr3_aa: CASSPSLSGANVLTF; j_call: TRBJ2-6; v_call: TRBV18
cdr3_aa: CASSLRQGAFNYEQYF; j_call: TRBJ2-7; v_call: TRBV18
cdr3_aa: CASSQGTSSYEQYF; j_call: TRBJ2-7; v_call: TRBV5-4